This entry describes one T cell receptor (beta chain). With 60 Vbeta and 13 Jbeta primers, the PCR was carried out. The assay was immunoSEQ multiplex PCR, and TCRdb's table has in-frame clones only and misses some. The ten top clones account for about 1.9%, within a sample of around 34,000 clones. The CDR3 covers 16 residues. Germline CDR1 is SGHRS and CDR2 is YFSETQ. V was pared by 0 bases and J by 4 bases, with 6 bases of the junction left unmatched. The data are from a study of cytomegalovirus exposure and HLA in healthy donors. The TCR originated in a woman aged 40-49 years in good health and CMV-seropositive. Sequencing was carried out using PBMCs. The chain employs TRBV5-1 and TRBJ2-3; 9 positions agree with TRBD2. CDR3 loop: CASSLVPSGTADTQYF. The CDR3 DNA follows: TGCGCCAGCAGCTTGGTCCCTAGCGGGACGGCAGATACGCAGTATTTT.